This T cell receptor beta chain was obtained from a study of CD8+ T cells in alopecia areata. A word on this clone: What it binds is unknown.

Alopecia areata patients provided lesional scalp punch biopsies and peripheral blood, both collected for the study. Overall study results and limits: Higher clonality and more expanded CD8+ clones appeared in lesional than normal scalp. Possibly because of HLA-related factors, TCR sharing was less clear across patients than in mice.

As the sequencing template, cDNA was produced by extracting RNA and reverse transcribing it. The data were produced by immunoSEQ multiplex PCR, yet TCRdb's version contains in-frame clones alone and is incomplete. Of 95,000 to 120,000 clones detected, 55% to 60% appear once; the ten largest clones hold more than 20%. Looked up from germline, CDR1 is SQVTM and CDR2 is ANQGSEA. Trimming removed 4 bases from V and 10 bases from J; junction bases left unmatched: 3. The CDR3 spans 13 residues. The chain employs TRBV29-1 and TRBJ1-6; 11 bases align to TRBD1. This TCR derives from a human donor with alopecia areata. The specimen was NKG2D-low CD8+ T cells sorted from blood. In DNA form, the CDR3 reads TGCAGCGTTGGGACAGGGGGCGAATCACCCCTCCACTTT. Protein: CSVGTGGESPLHF.